These T cell receptor beta chains were read from a single sample in a study of type 1 and type 2 diabetes patients. TCRdb re-derived calls from the multiplex PCR reads in MiXCR, one entry per CDR3 protein. Among some 250,000 distinct CDR3 sequences listed, around 50% were seen once. The specimen sequenced was peripheral blood mononuclear cells (PBMCs). All receptors derive from a man aged 18 to 30 with type 2 diabetes. CDR3s include the opening cysteine and the closing phenylalanine or tryptophan. The D gene is left open where the match is weak. Size tells how often a clone was seen (once, few, many) or the class of an expanded clone, and some rows leave it out.

D gene,V gene,clone size,J gene,CDR3 protein,CDR3 DNA
.,TRBV10-1,.,TRBJ1-1,CAIRRGGNTEAFF,TGTGCCATCAGGAGAGGGGGTAACACTGAAGCTTTCTTT
.,TRBV2,.,TRBJ1-2,CASSGDNANYGYTF,TGTGCCAGCAGTGGGGACAACGCTAACTATGGCTACACCTTC
.,TRBV2,.,TRBJ1-2,CAVGTAGRGCTF,TGTGCCGTAGGTACAGCGGGCAGGGGCTGCACCTTC
.,TRBV7-2,many,TRBJ2-7,CASSLGLRSYEQYF,TGTGCCAGCAGCTTAGGGTTGCGCTCCTACGAGCAGTACTTC
TRBD1,TRBV6-1,.,TRBJ1-4,CASSEVGTGAEKLFF,TGTGCCAGCAGTGAAGTGGGGACAGGGGCCGAAAAACTGTTTTTT
TRBD1,TRBV6-5,.,TRBJ2-7,CAIRQGRGSYEQYF,TGTGCCATCCGACAGGGGAGAGGGTCCTACGAGCAGTACTTC
TRBD1,TRBV20-1,.,TRBJ2-5,CSARATGGSETQYF,TGCAGTGCTAGAGCCACAGGGGGTAGTGAGACCCAGTACTTC
.,TRBV20-1,.,TRBJ1-4,CSAIRTDLGSEKLFF,TGCAGTGCTATTCGGACGGACCTTGGGAGTGAAAAACTGTTTTTT
.,TRBV20-1,many,TRBJ1-1,CSANDWDTEAFF,TGCAGTGCTAATGATTGGGACACTGAAGCTTTCTTT
.,TRBV9,.,TRBJ2-1,CASSSNPLAGKDEQFF,TGTGCCAGCAGCTCTAACCCCCTCGCAGGTAAGGATGAGCAGTTCTTC
TRBD1,TRBV29-1,.,TRBJ2-7,CSVLNTGTVQVGQYF,TGCAGCGTCCTAAACACCGGGACAGTACAGGTTGGGCAGTACTTC
.,TRBV4-2,few,TRBJ1-1,CASSPTLGQHEAFF,TGTGCCAGCAGCCCTACCCTAGGACAGCATGAAGCTTTCTTT
TRBD1,TRBV10-3,.,TRBJ1-6,CAISPGQGSPLHF,TGTGCCATCAGTCCGGGACAGGGGTCCCCCCTCCACTTT
TRBD1,TRBV12-3/TRBV12-4,.,TRBJ2-7,CASTSGQLYEQYF,TGTGCCAGCACTTCGGGACAGCTCTACGAGCAGTACTTC
.,TRBV7-8,few,TRBJ1-2,CASSWAAVNYGYTF,TGTGCCAGCAGTTGGGCGGCAGTAAACTATGGCTACACCTTC
.,TRBV5-1,few,TRBJ2-3,CASSFQGRDTQYF,TGCGCCAGCAGCTTTCAGGGTCGAGATACGCAGTATTTT
.,TRBV2,many,TRBJ1-2,CASRPGVSTVSYTF,TGTGCCAGCAGGCCCGGGGTATCGACAGTTAGCTACACCTTC
TRBD1,TRBV4-2,.,TRBJ2-7,CASSLWTGASSYEQYF,TGTGCCAGCAGCCTCTGGACAGGGGCGAGCTCCTACGAGCAGTACTTC
TRBD2,TRBV12-3/TRBV12-4,.,TRBJ2-2,CASKVAGGLVGELFF,TGTGCCAGCAAAGTAGCGGGGGGGCTAGTCGGGGAGCTGTTTTTT
.,TRBV25-1,few,TRBJ2-1,CASSDRNEQFF,TGTGCCAGCAGTGACCGTAATGAGCAGTTCTTC
.,TRBV27,.,TRBJ1-6,CASSQQGLTPLNSPLHF,TGTGCCAGCAGTCAACAGGGTTTAACGCCCCTTAATTCACCCCTCCACTTT
TRBD2,TRBV15,few,TRBJ2-1,CATSRVSGIYNEQFF,TGTGCCACCAGCAGAGTAAGCGGGATATACAATGAGCAGTTCTTC
TRBD1,TRBV10-2,few,TRBJ1-2,CASSESQGVLYGYTF,TGCGCCAGCAGTGAGTCCCAGGGGGTCCTCTATGGCTACACCTTC
TRBD1,TRBV19,.,TRBJ1-5,CASSMLPGQAINSQHF,TGTGCCAGTAGTATGTTGCCGGGACAGGCTATCAATTCCCAGCATTTT
.,TRBV7-2,.,TRBJ2-5,CASSLAVETQYF,TGTGCCAGCAGCTTAGCGGTTGAGACCCAGTACTTC
TRBD1,TRBV20-1,.,TRBJ1-5,CSADSGTGKWQPQHF,TGCAGTGCTGACTCTGGGACAGGGAAGTGGCAGCCCCAGCATTTT
TRBD1,TRBV30,.,TRBJ2-6,CAWNRGEGSGANVLTF,TGTGCCTGGAACAGGGGCGAGGGCTCTGGGGCCAACGTCCTGACTTTC
.,TRBV19,.,TRBJ2-2,CASSIGDTGELFF,TGTGCCAGTAGTATAGGGGACACCGGGGAGCTGTTTTTT
.,TRBV24-1,.,TRBJ2-7,CATRDSSYEQYF,TGTGCCACCAGAGATAGCAGCTACGAGCAGTACTTC
TRBD1,TRBV28,.,TRBJ1-5,CASSPEGADNQPQHF,TGTGCCAGCAGTCCTGAGGGGGCGGACAATCAGCCCCAGCATTTT
TRBD2,TRBV30,.,TRBJ2-6,CAWSVAGTGANVLTF,TGTGCCTGGAGTGTAGCGGGGACTGGGGCCAACGTCCTGACTTTC
.,TRBV13,.,TRBJ1-2,CASSLRREGYTF,TGTGCCAGCAGCTTGCGCCGTGAAGGCTACACCTTC
.,TRBV28,few,TRBJ2-5,CASSLWEGKTQYF,TGTGCCAGCAGTTTATGGGAGGGGAAGACCCAGTACTTC
TRBD1,TRBV12-3/TRBV12-4,.,TRBJ1-2,CASSARAGTGAYGYTF,TGTGCCAGCAGTGCCCGAGCGGGGACAGGGGCCTATGGCTACACCTTC
.,TRBV6-6,.,TRBJ2-1,CASSSDAHNEQFF,TGTGCCAGCAGTTCGGACGCTCACAATGAGCAGTTCTTC
.,TRBV7-6,.,TRBJ2-3,CASSFVVADTQYF,TGTGCCAGCAGCTTTGTTGTGGCAGATACGCAGTATTTT
.,TRBV20-1,.,TRBJ2-5,CSASVIGEETQYF,TGCAGTGCTTCGGTTATAGGGGAAGAGACCCAGTACTTC
.,TRBV10-1,.,TRBJ1-1,CASGSDTEAFF,TGCGCCAGCGGCAGTGACACTGAAGCTTTCTTT
.,TRBV24-1,.,TRBJ1-2,CATSDSGTANYGYTF,TGTGCCACCAGTGATTCCGGGACGGCTAACTATGGCTACACCTTC
.,TRBV30,.,TRBJ2-3,CAWRPLGSTDTQYF,TGTGCCTGGAGACCATTAGGAAGCACAGATACGCAGTATTTT
.,TRBV6-5,.,TRBJ1-1,CASSYGYGNEAFF,TGTGCCAGCAGTTACGGATACGGGAATGAAGCTTTCTTT
.,TRBV2,.,TRBJ2-5,CASSVAYQETQYF,TGTGCCAGCAGTGTTGCATACCAAGAGACCCAGTACTTC
.,TRBV9,few,TRBJ2-7,CASSVGYGEVYEQYF,TGTGCCAGCAGCGTAGGTTACGGGGAAGTCTACGAGCAGTACTTC
TRBD1,TRBV7-2,once,TRBJ1-5,CASSRDRDRGQPQHF,TGTGCCAGCAGCCGGGACAGGGATCGTGGTCAGCCCCAGCATTTT
.,TRBV27,.,TRBJ2-1,CASTQDFYNEQFF,TGTGCCAGCACCCAGGACTTCTACAATGAGCAGTTCTTC
TRBD1,TRBV6-5,.,TRBJ2-7,CASSYQTGETYEQYF,TGTGCCAGCAGTTATCAGACAGGGGAAACCTACGAGCAGTACTTC
.,TRBV12-3/TRBV12-4,.,TRBJ1-3,CASSLARGGEVGNTIYF,TGTGCCAGCAGTTTAGCAAGGGGGGGCGAAGTCGGAAACACCATATATTTT
TRBD1,TRBV27,.,TRBJ2-7,CASSLSTGGSYEQYF,TGTGCCAGCAGCCTCTCGACAGGGGGCTCCTACGAGCAGTACTTC
TRBD1,TRBV30,few,TRBJ1-1,CAWMGTGNTEAFF,TGTGCCTGGATGGGGACAGGGAACACTGAAGCTTTCTTT
.,TRBV5-1,.,TRBJ2-2,CASSLDLQGGSTGELFF,TGCGCCAGCAGCTTGGATTTGCAGGGAGGATCCACCGGGGAGCTGTTTTTT
.,TRBV27,.,TRBJ1-2,CASSFGDYRYGYTF,TGTGCCAGCAGTTTCGGGGATTATAGATATGGCTACACCTTC
TRBD2,TRBV7-3,.,TRBJ2-7,CASSLTAGAYEQYF,TGTGCCAGCAGCTTAACAGCGGGAGCCTACGAGCAGTACTTC
.,TRBV19,.,TRBJ2-1,CASRPGHKVNNEQFF,TGTGCCAGTAGACCGGGACACAAAGTTAACAATGAGCAGTTCTTC
.,TRBV5-1,.,TRBJ2-7,CASSQPSLRNEQYF,TGCGCCAGCAGCCAACCAAGTCTCCGGAACGAGCAGTACTTC